This T cell receptor beta chain is from a study of T-cell reconstitution after alpha-beta-depleted transplantation in children. Germline assignment: CDR1 MNHEY and CDR2 SVGEGT. Losses at the gene ends were 3 bases for V and 5 bases for J; bases not matched to a gene: 19. The CDR3 covers 19 residues. TCRbeta library preparation incorporated unique molecular identifiers. TCRdb called the PCR reads again in MiXCR, with one record for every CDR3 protein. The sample includes some 340,000 distinct CDR3 sequences, about a tenth of them seen just once. The chain employs TRBV6-2 or TRBV6-3 and TRBJ2-3; 8 bases match TRBD2. The sample here was PBMCs from the stem cell graft donor, taken from the stem cell graft. The source of this sequence is a human donor who donated a stem cell graft to a child with acute lymphoblastic leukemia. CDR3 sequence: CASSYGVATSGQRGDTQYF. The CDR3 coding sequence is TGTGCCAGCAGTTATGGTGTAGCCACTAGCGGACAAAGAGGAGATACGCAGTATTTT.